There are a few counts of the clone carrying this T cell receptor (beta chain). As yet, its antigen is unknown. Trimming stripped 7 bases from V and 6 bases from J, with 20 bases between. CDR3 length: 15 residues. The data stem from a study of identical twins. Findings of the study overall: Abundant cord blood beta clonotypes carried fewer insertions; memory repertoires showed none. Modeled out-of-frame TCR alpha sharing in monozygotic twins fell below observed levels.

TCRdb reprocessed the 5' RACE reads via MiXCR and lists one record per CDR3 protein. The sample lists 600,000 to 700,000 distinct CDR3 sequences; 20% to 25% were seen once. This sample also appeared in a second study, on T cells expressing NK-cell markers. As that report states: Several experiments added an anti-gamma-delta TCR antibody to sort only alpha-beta TCR T cells. These same clonotypes (in a handful of donors) also led the CD3+CD56-NKG2C+ fraction.

Sequenced input: PBMCs. The origin of this receptor is a woman younger than 35 in good health. This chain connects TRBV12-3 or TRBV12-4 to TRBJ2-3; weak D call: TRBD2 (7 bases). This chain's CDR3 is CASIRGGPGGDTQYF. DNA for the CDR3: TGTGCCAGCATCCGGGGAGGGCCGGGGGGCGATACGCAGTATTTT.